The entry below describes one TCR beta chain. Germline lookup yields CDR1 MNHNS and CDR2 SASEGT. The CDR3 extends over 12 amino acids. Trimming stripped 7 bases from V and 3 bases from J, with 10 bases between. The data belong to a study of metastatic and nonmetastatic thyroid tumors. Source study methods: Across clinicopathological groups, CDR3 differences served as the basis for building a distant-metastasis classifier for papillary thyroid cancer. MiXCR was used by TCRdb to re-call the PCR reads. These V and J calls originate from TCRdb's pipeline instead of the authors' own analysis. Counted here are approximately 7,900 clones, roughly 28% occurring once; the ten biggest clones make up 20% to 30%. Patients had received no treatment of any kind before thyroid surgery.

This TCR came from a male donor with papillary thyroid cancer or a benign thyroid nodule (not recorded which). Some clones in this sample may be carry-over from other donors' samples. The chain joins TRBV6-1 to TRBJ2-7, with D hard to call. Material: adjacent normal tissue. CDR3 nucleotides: TGTGCCAGCATGGGGAATGACTACGAGCAGTACTTC. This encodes CASMGNDYEQYF.